The TCR beta chain under discussion was sequenced for a study of cytomegalovirus exposure and HLA in healthy donors. The PCR ran on 60 Vbeta and 13 Jbeta primers. TCRdb's copy holds only in-frame clones and misses some; the assay was immunoSEQ multiplex PCR. The sample has under 200,000 clones; 68% are singletons. Of note for this clone: Its antigen remains unidentified.

Regarding the study as a whole: Using a false discovery rate of 0.05, a later analysis showed that approximately 17,000 TCR beta sequences were associated with HLA alleles. Sequences of the TCR beta chain were said to predict the HLA-A and HLA-B alleles of most subjects accurately.

Germline values: CDR1 MNHEY, CDR2 SMNVEV (reference sequence). Unmatched junction bases numbered 4, after V lost 6 bases and J lost 2 bases. This CDR3 has 15 residues. Sequencing was done on a sample of PBMCs. The chain has TRBV27 and TRBJ2-3; 11 bases match TRBD2. The source of this sequence is a middle-aged woman in good health and CMV-seropositive. The CDR3 loop reads CASSRTSGYTDTQYF. The CDR3 DNA follows: TGTGCCAGCAGCCGGACTAGCGGGTACACAGATACGCAGTATTTT.